This T cell receptor beta chain was captured by sequencing in a study of breast tumors, draining lymph nodes, adjacent tissues. Findings and caveats of the study: Compared with basal-like, luminal-like tumors shared significantly more repertoire with nontumor tissue. Tumor repertoires ranked between lymph nodes and nontumor tissue in diversity, with V and J gene preferences.

Using its own MiXCR run on the multiplex PCR reads, TCRdb lists one record per CDR3 protein. The sample shows approximately 88,000 distinct CDR3 sequences, approximately 30% of them seen only once. This clonotype came up a few times. Its antigen is unknown. Lacking the conserved final phenylalanine or tryptophan, this CDR3 likely reflects a read error. There are 14 residues in the CDR3. V lost 0 bases to trimming and J lost 5 bases; unmatched junction nucleotides: 2. The germline V gene encodes CDR1 SGHVS and CDR2 FQNEAQ. The lymph nodes were axillary draining lymph nodes from breast cancer patients. The receptor was isolated from a female donor with breast cancer. Some clones in this sample may be carry-over from other donors' samples. The sequenced material came from axillary lymph node tissue. The chain links TRBV7-8 to TRBJ1-1, with 8 nucleotides matching TRBD1. CDR3 protein: CASSLATGVTEAFL. Here the CDR3 DNA reads TGTGCCAGCAGCTTAGCGACAGGGGTGACTGAAGCTTTCCTT.